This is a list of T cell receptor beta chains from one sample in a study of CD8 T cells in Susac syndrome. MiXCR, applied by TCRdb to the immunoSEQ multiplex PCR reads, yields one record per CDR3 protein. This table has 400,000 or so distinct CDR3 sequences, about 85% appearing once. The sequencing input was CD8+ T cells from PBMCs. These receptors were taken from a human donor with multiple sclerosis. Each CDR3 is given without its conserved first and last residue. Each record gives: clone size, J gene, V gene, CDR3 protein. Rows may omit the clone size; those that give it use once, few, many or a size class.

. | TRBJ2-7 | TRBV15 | ATRSARLGAGSPYEQY
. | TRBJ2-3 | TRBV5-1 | ASSLRDTQY
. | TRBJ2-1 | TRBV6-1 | ASSPDPGGGSKNNEQF
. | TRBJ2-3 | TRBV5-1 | ASSFARGLTDTQY
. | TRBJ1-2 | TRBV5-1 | ASSSDWNRDVRGYT
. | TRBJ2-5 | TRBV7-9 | ASSPAPAAKMEETQY
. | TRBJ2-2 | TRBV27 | ASNLEGTGELF
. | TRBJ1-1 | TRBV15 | ATSSPGQGTSEAF
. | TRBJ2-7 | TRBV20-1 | SATYQQGPYEQY
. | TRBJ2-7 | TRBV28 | ASRLAGVNYEQY
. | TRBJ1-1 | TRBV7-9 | ASAVAGGAEETEAF
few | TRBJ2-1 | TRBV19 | ASRGLAGDNEQF
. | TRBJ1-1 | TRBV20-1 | SARDLETEGWAF
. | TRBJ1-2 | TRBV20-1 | SARVPGGGYT
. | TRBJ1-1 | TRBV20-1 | SASLGFRAF
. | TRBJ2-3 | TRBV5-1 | ASSLRGGSSLIPDTQY
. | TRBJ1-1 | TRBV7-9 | ASSRQANTEAF
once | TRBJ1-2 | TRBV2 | ASGGEGQIYGYT
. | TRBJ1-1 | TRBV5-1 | ASSLAGDRNTEAF
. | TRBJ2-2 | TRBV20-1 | SARDWREVATGELF
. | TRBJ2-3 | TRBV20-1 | SARLAGMDTQY
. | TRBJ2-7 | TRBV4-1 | ASSPSWDSSYEQY
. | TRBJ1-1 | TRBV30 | AWSVLQYTEAF
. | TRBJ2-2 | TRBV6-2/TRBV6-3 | ASSLRTGYTGELF
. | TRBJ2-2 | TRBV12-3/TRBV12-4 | ATKGAGVRELF
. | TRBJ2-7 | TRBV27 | ASSLGGAGSYEQY
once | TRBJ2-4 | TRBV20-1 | SANPLLLAKNIQY
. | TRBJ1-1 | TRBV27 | ASRLGTGESEAF
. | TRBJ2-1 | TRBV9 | ASSAARGLLSYNEQF
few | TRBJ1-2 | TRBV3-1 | ASSQSYGNYGYT
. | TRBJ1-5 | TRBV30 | AWSDGRQPQH
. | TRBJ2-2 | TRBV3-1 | ASSQDWAGSLGELF
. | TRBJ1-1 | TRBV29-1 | SVERNTEAF
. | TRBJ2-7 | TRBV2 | ASSSTGATYEQY
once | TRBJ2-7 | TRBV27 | ASSSRTATTYEQY
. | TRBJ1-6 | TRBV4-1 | ASSQDPQGYSPLH
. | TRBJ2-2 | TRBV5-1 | ASSLDGAPATGELF
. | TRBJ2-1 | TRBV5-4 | ASSSTGLDEQF
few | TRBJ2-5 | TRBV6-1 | ASSEAAGGQETQY
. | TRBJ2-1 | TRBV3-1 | ASSQVMNNEQF
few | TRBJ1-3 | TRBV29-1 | SVGVPPGAGGNTIY
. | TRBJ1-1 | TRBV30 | AWMEGPWTEAF
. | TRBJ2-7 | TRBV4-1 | ASSHLTDYEQY
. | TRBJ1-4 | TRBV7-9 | ASSLELGEKLF
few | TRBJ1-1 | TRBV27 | ASSWGPLTEAF
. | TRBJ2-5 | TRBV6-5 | ASSYSVYRGQETQY
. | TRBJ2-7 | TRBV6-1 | ASSEPPSSSYEQY
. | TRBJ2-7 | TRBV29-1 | SVRTGSYEQY